These 25 T cell receptor beta chains were all obtained from the same sample, sequenced in a study of control samples from healthy donors and cancer patients. Libraries were prepared by immunoSEQ multiplex PCR; TCRdb keeps only in-frame clonotypes and omits some of them. The repertoire holds 75,000 to 100,000 clones, with 92% as singletons. The sequencing sample was made of blood. These receptors were collected from a human donor in good health. The donor label of this sample is uncertain.

The chain recombines TRBV6-5 with TRBJ1-6; D not resolved. Trimming removed 0 bases at V and 8 bases at J, with 11 bases between. This CDR3 contains 15 residues. Germline V gene lookup returns CDR1 MNHEY and CDR2 SVGAGI. DNA of the CDR3: TGTGCCAGCAGTTACTCGAGCTGGGTGGATTCACCCCTCCACTTT. Translating it yields CASSYSSWVDSPLHF.

The chain carries TRBV7-8 and TRBJ2-7, with 10 bases matching TRBD1. This CDR3 contains 14 residues. J was trimmed by 6 bases and V by 3 bases; bases with no gene match: 5. CDR1 is SGHVS and CDR2 is FQNEAQ in the germline V gene. The CDR3 here is CASSLGTGVREQYV. The CDR3 coding sequence is TGTGCCAGCAGCTTGGGGACAGGGGTACGCGAGCAGTACGTC.

The chain links TRBV4-1 to TRBJ1-2; 8 nucleotides agree with TRBD1. The germline CDR1 and CDR2 sequences are MGHRA and YSYEKL. The V segment lost 1 base and the J segment 8 bases; nucleotides outside the gene matches: 3. The CDR3 consists of 13 residues. Here the CDR3 reads CASSQGQGYGYTF. In DNA, the CDR3 is TGCGCCAGCAGCCAAGGACAGGGGTACGGCTACACCTTC.

This clone appeared a single time. The chain couples TRBV7-2 to TRBJ2-7, with 9 nucleotides matching TRBD2. Per germline, CDR1 SGHTA and CDR2 FQGNSA. The CDR3 totals 13 residues. V was clipped by 5 bases and J by 6 bases; unmatched bases: 5. This CDR3 reads CASSRGGEVEQYF. As DNA, the CDR3 is TGTGCCAGCAGCCGCGGGGGGGAGGTCGAGCAGTACTTC.

The rearrangement joins TRBV6-4 to TRBJ2-2; possibly TRBD2 for D (6 bases). V was pared by 3 bases and J by 2 bases, with 10 bases between. This CDR3 has 15 amino acids. Germline CDR1 reads MRHNA; CDR2 reads SNTAGT. The CDR3, as DNA: TGTGCCAGCAGTGATGGGACTCATAACACCGGGGAGCTGTTTTTT. It codes for CASSDGTHNTGELFF.

This clone has just one count. CDR3 nucleotide sequence: TGTGCCAGCAGTGAAGGGGGGCCCTTCTATGGCTACACCTTC. Its translation is CASSEGGPFYGYTF. The chain links TRBV6-1 to TRBJ1-2; maybe TRBD1 (6 bases). The CDR3 totals 14 residues. The V and J ends lost 1 base and 4 bases respectively, with 10 bases between them. Germline lookup yields CDR1 MNHNS and CDR2 SASEGT.

The chain joins TRBV3-1 (or the pseudogene TRBV3-2) to TRBJ1-5; no firm D call. This CDR3 region has 12 residues. Germline-derived CDR1 and CDR2 are LGHDT and YNNKEL (reference sequence). V was clipped by 1 base and J by 6 bases, with 4 bases between them. CDR3 residues: CASSQVGQPQHF. The CDR3 DNA reads as TGTGCCAGCAGCCAAGTGGGTCAGCCCCAGCATTTT.

The chain joins TRBV2 to TRBJ2-2, with 9 nucleotides matching TRBD2. V was pared by 2 bases and J by 5 bases, with 3 bases of the junction left unmatched. This CDR3 spans 15 amino acids. The germline V gene encodes CDR1 SNHLY and CDR2 FYNNEI. CDR3 sequence (DNA): TGTGCCAGCAGTGAAAAGACTAGCGGTACCGGGGAGCTGTTTTTT. It encodes CASSEKTSGTGELFF.

The gene calls are TRBV4-1 and TRBJ2-7, with D uncertain. Germline V lookup: CDR1 MGHRA, CDR2 YSYEKL. The CDR3 spans 14 residues. The germline V and J ends were trimmed by 4 bases and 2 bases, with 12 bases remaining between them. The DNA of the CDR3 is TGCGCCAGCAGCCGGGGTTTTGAGGCCTACGAGCAGTACTTC. Residues: CASSRGFEAYEQYF.

The chain employs TRBV5-4 and TRBJ1-5, with D possibly TRBD1 on 6 matching bases. The CDR3 is 14 amino acids. Germline loops: CDR1 SGHNT, CDR2 YYREEE (reference sequence). V lost 1 base and J 6 bases, leaving 11 bases between the germline ends. CDR3 sequence (DNA): TGTGCCAGCAGCTTGAACAGGGATAGTCAGCCCCAGCATTTT. It translates to CASSLNRDSQPQHF.

The CDR3 nucleotides read TGCGCCAGCAGCTTACCCGGGGTCAACGACGGCTACACCTTC. Amino acid sequence: CASSLPGVNDGYTF. The rearrangement links TRBV5-1 to TRBJ1-2; no firm D call. Trimming took 2 bases from V and 8 from J, leaving 16 bases between them. In germline, CDR1 is SGHRS, CDR2 YFSETQ. This CDR3 has 14 amino acids. The full variable domain, rest sourced from reference TRBV5-1 and TRBJ1-2, is KAGVTQTPRYLIKTRGQQVTLSCSPISGHRSVSWYQQTPGQGLQFLFEYFSETQRNKGNFPGRFSGRQFSNSRSEMNVSTLELGDSALYLCASSLPGVNDGYTFGSGTRLTVV.

The chain is built from TRBV3-1 (or the pseudogene TRBV3-2) and TRBJ1-5; TRBD1 might be the D (6 bases). Trimming stripped 1 base from V and 9 bases from J, with 19 bases between. In germline, CDR1 is LGHDT, CDR2 YNNKEL (reference sequence). The length of the CDR3 is 16 residues. DNA of the CDR3: TGTGCCAGCAGCCAAGGGGGTCGCAGGGGTGCTATGCCCCAGCATTTT. This codes for CASSQGGRRGAMPQHF.

V usage is TRBV4-1 and J usage is TRBJ2-4; 8 bases match TRBD2. Germline lookup yields CDR1 MGHRA and CDR2 YSYEKL. There are 16 residues in the CDR3. V dropped 1 base and J dropped 5; count of bases not matched to a gene: 7. DNA for the CDR3: TGCGCCAGCAGCCAAGTCGGTAGCGGGGCCGAAAACATTCAGTACTTC. It translates to CASSQVGSGAENIQYF.

The chain employs TRBV30 and TRBJ1-2; tentative D call: TRBD1 (5 bases). The germline V gene has CDR1 GTSNPN and CDR2 SVGIG (reference sequence). V lost 1 base, J lost 8 bases, and 11 bases lay in between. The CDR3 sequence is 12 residues long. This chain's CDR3 is CAWSGGFGGYTF. CDR3 bases: TGTGCCTGGAGTGGGGGGTTTGGCGGCTACACCTTC.

J is TRBJ2-2 and V is TRBV7-6, with D maybe TRBD2 (6 bases). V gave up 5 bases and J gave up 4 bases, with 17 bases separating them. The CDR3 is 16 amino acids. The V gene's germline CDR1 is SGHVS and CDR2 FNYEAQ. In nucleotides, the CDR3 is TGTGCCAGCAGCCCGTCCCACGAGCGGGCCACCGGGGAGCTGTTTTTT. It codes for CASSPSHERATGELFF.

Only a few counts were recorded for this clone. The V call is TRBV6-5, the J call TRBJ2-6; D unresolved. This CDR3 has 16 residues. V shed 0 bases and J shed 3 bases, with 9 bases lying between them. CDR1 and CDR2 from the germline V gene are MNHEY and SVGAGI. As DNA, the CDR3 is TGTGCCAGCAGTTACTCAGGGTCGGGTGGGGCCAACGTCCTGACTTTC. Translating gives CASSYSGSGGANVLTF.

The CDR3 sequence is CASSVEFLGNSPLHF. The CDR3 DNA reads as TGTGCCAGCAGTGTAGAATTCCTCGGGAATTCACCCCTCCACTTT. The chain employs TRBV2 and TRBJ1-6; D gene uncertain. This CDR3 is 15 amino acids long. Per the germline V gene, CDR1 is SNHLY and CDR2 is FYNNEI. Between the trimmed V and J ends, which lost 4 bases and 7 bases, there was a span of 14 bases.

The chain joins TRBV7-9 to TRBJ2-5, with D unclear. V shed 5 bases and J shed 1 base, with 11 bases lying between them. Germline V gene data show CDR1 as SEHNR and CDR2 as FQNEAQ (reference sequence). The CDR3 has 14 residues. The DNA of the CDR3 is TGTGCCAGCAGCCAAGTTTTGTCCCAAGAGACCCAGTACTTC. Residues: CASSQVLSQETQYF.

V and J are TRBV27 and TRBJ2-7; TRBD2 agrees at 9 bases. Germline-derived CDR1 and CDR2 are MNHEY and SMNVEV (reference sequence). The junction had 10 bases not matched to a gene; V was cut back by 4 bases and J by 3 bases. The CDR3 covers 16 residues. The chain's CDR3 is CASSSLGGGVHYEQYF. Written as DNA, the CDR3 is TGTGCCAGCAGTTCTTTGGGCGGGGGGGTTCACTACGAGCAGTACTTC.

The V and J genes are TRBV6-2 or TRBV6-3 and TRBJ1-4, with D uncertain. Germline values: CDR1 MNHEY, CDR2 SVGEGT. The CDR3 has 16 residues. With 4 bases removed from V and 0 bases from J, the gap between germline ends came to 12 bases. The CDR3 here is CASSSSVTATNEKLFF. The CDR3 DNA is TGTGCCAGCAGTTCTTCAGTAACTGCAACTAATGAAAAACTGTTTTTT.

CDR3: CASSEGRGSSEAFF. The CDR3 nucleotides are TGCGCCAGCAGCGAAGGTCGGGGAAGCTCTGAAGCTTTCTTT. The gene calls are TRBV4-1 and TRBJ1-1; D unresolved. The CDR3 extends over 14 amino acids. Trimming removed 5 bases from V and 6 bases from J, with 16 bases in between. The germline gives CDR1 MGHRA, CDR2 YSYEKL.

The chain recombines TRBV24-1 with TRBJ2-2, with D possibly TRBD2 on 6 matching bases. The CDR3 has 14 amino acids. Per germline, CDR1 KGHDR and CDR2 SFDVKD. Trimming cost V 7 bases and J 3 bases, with 11 bases left between them. The CDR3 loop reads CATSPGGYTGELFF. In DNA, the CDR3 is TGTGCCACCAGCCCCGGGGGATACACCGGGGAGCTGTTTTTT.

The chain combines TRBV6-5 with TRBJ1-2; no firm D call. V lost 6 bases, J lost 2 bases, and 1 base lay in between. The CDR3 covers 10 residues. Germline V gene data show CDR1 as MNHEY and CDR2 as SVGAGI. DNA for the CDR3: TGTGCCAGCAGGAACTATGGCTACACCTTC. Translation: CASRNYGYTF.

The rearrangement joins TRBV11-2 to TRBJ1-3; maybe TRBD1 (5 bases). Trimming took 0 bases from V and 0 from J, leaving 9 bases between them. The germline V gene has CDR1 SGHAT and CDR2 FQNNGV. This CDR3 is built from 16 residues. The CDR3, as DNA: TGTGCCAGCAGCTTAGATCGCACAGGCTCTGGAAACACCATATATTTT. Translated, it gives CASSLDRTGSGNTIYF.

CDR3 bases: TGTGCCAGCAGCGGCCGGGACAGGGGGCAAGAGACCCAGTACTTC. Its translation: CASSGRDRGQETQYF. This chain uses TRBV9 with TRBJ2-5; 11 nucleotides align to TRBD1. Germline trimming cut 3 bases from V and 2 bases from J; bases unmatched to any gene: 3. The CDR3 has 15 residues. Germline loops: CDR1 SGDLS, CDR2 YYNGEE.